The 18 T cell receptor beta chains reported below all come from one sample, sequenced in a study of blood T cell repertoires in COVID-19. Sequencing was performed with immunoSEQ multiplex PCR; in TCRdb, only in-frame clones are kept and a portion is missing. Of about 360,000 clones in the sample, around 90% were seen once. The specimen was PBMCs or T cells enriched from blood (not recorded which). The receptors come from a woman aged 40-49 years with acute COVID-19.

The chain combines TRBV5-6 with TRBJ1-2, with D perhaps TRBD1 (6 bases). CDR3 length: 16 residues. Per germline, CDR1 SGHDT and CDR2 YYEEEE. Trimming took off 0 bases at V and 3 bases at J, with 15 bases between the two ends. CDR3 protein: CASSLEIFRGYYGYTF. The CDR3 region has the DNA TGTGCCAGCAGCTTGGAAATTTTCAGGGGCTACTATGGCTACACCTTC.

This clone occurred a few times. The rearrangement uses TRBV29-1 and TRBJ2-3; 15 bases map to TRBD2. CDR3 length: 15 amino acids. Germline V gene sequence: CDR1 SQVTM, CDR2 ANQGSEA. Trimming cost V 6 bases and J 2 bases; bases outside gene matches: 3. DNA for the CDR3: TGCAGCGTGGGACTAGCGGGGGGCACCACAGATACGCAGTATTTT. This encodes CSVGLAGGTTDTQYF.

The V call is TRBV7-8, the J call TRBJ1-5; 7 nucleotides line up with TRBD1. Germline CDR1 is SGHVS and CDR2 is FQNEAQ. V lost 4 bases and J lost 3; bases outside the gene matches: 9. The CDR3 extends over 16 amino acids. CDR3 loop: CASSSANRGNNQPQHF. The CDR3 DNA reads TGTGCCAGCAGCTCAGCGAACAGGGGAAACAATCAGCCCCAGCATTTT.

The chain has TRBV18 and TRBJ2-3; 8 nucleotides line up with TRBD2. V lost 6 bases, J lost 0 bases, and 8 bases stayed unmatched. The CDR3 consists of 16 residues. Germline CDR1 KGHSH, CDR2 LQKENI. The CDR3 DNA follows: TGTGCCAGCTCTCCGACTAGCGACTCTAGCACAGATACGCAGTATTTT. Amino acid sequence: CASSPTSDSSTDTQYF.

The V and J genes are TRBV5-6 and TRBJ2-7; 8 bases map to TRBD2. V shed 2 bases, J shed 5 bases, and the junction held 6 bases outside the gene matches. Per the germline V gene, CDR1 is SGHDT and CDR2 is YYEEEE. The CDR3 consists of 14 residues. CDR3 bases: TGTGCCAGCAGCTTCGCGGGGGGCAACGACGAGCAGTACTTC. Translating it yields CASSFAGGNDEQYF. The full variable domain, its missing parts supplied by reference TRBV5-6 and TRBJ2-7, is DAGVTQSPTHLIKTRGQQVTLRCSPKSGHDTVSWYQQALGQGPQFIFQYYEEEERQRGNFPDRFSGHQFPNYSSELNVNALLLGDSALYLCASSFAGGNDEQYFGPGTRLTVT.

The chain carries TRBV11-2 and TRBJ2-7; 8 bases fit TRBD1. V lost 5 bases and J lost 2; bases outside the gene matches: 11. The CDR3 has 16 residues. Germline V gives CDR1 SGHAT, CDR2 FQNNGV. The CDR3 is CASSGGSGTGAYEQYF. The DNA of the CDR3 is TGTGCCAGCAGCGGGGGGTCCGGGACAGGCGCCTACGAGCAGTACTTC. The full variable domain, its missing parts supplied by reference TRBV11-2 and TRBJ2-7, is EAGVAQSPRYKIIEKRQSVAFWCNPISGHATLYWYQQILGQGPKLLIQFQNNGVVDDSQLPKDRFSAERLKGVDSTLKIQPAKLEDSAVYLCASSGGSGTGAYEQYFGPGTRLTVT.

This clone was seen once. V gene TRBV13 combines with J gene TRBJ2-2; 10 bases match TRBD2. CDR1 PRHDT and CDR2 FYEKMQ come from the germline V gene (reference sequence). J gave up 5 bases and V 5 bases, and 8 bases lay outside the gene matches. This CDR3 has 16 amino acids. The CDR3 DNA reads TGTGCCAGCAGCACGAGCGGGGGGGCCTGGACCGGGGAGCTGTTTTTT. Translating it yields CASSTSGGAWTGELFF.

The chain carries TRBV24-1 and TRBJ2-6; D gene ambiguous. The CDR3 is 15 residues long. V shed 3 bases and J shed 4 bases, with 9 bases lying between them. CDR1 is KGHDR, CDR2 SFDVKD, per germline. CDR3 region: CATSDAGSGANVLTF. CDR3 sequence (DNA): TGTGCCACCAGTGATGCCGGGTCCGGGGCCAACGTCCTGACTTTC.

This chain connects TRBV24-1 to TRBJ2-3; 7 bases are shared with TRBD1. V lost 4 bases and J lost 3; bases outside the gene matches: 12. Germline CDR1 and CDR2: KGHDR and SFDVKD. The CDR3 totals 17 residues. CDR3 in amino acids: CATSEPHTGAGTDTQYF. CDR3 coding DNA: TGTGCCACCAGTGAACCTCATACAGGGGCAGGTACAGATACGCAGTATTTT.

The chain uses TRBV14 and TRBJ2-4, with TRBD2 identical over 9 bases. The CDR3 runs to 16 residues. Germline lookup yields CDR1 SGHDN and CDR2 FVKESK. J lost 0 bases, V lost 4 bases, and 4 bases had no gene match. This chain's CDR3 is CASSLSGGAAKNIQYF. In DNA, the CDR3 is TGTGCCAGCAGCCTTAGCGGGGGCGCAGCCAAAAACATTCAGTACTTC.

The V and J genes are TRBV14 and TRBJ1-2; D perhaps matches TRBD1 (5 bases). Trimming cost V 0 bases and J 8 bases, with 16 bases left between them. Looked up from germline, CDR1 is SGHDN and CDR2 is FVKESK. This CDR3 spans 15 amino acids. CDR3 amino acids: CASSQDSAEGRGYTF. DNA for the CDR3: TGTGCCAGCAGCCAAGATAGTGCGGAGGGGAGGGGCTACACCTTC.

This chain connects TRBV7-9 to TRBJ2-3, with TRBD2 matching 10 bases. This CDR3 is 16 amino acids long. V shed 3 bases, J shed 2 bases, and the junction held 5 bases outside the gene matches. The germline CDR1 and CDR2 sequences are SEHNR and FQNEAQ (reference sequence). The CDR3 nucleotides read TGTGCCAGCAGCTTTCTTAGCGGGGGGCCCACAGATACGCAGTATTTT. Its translation: CASSFLSGGPTDTQYF.

The chain is built from TRBV2 and TRBJ1-5; TRBD1 matches 11 bases. The CDR3 has 15 amino acids. Losses at the gene ends were 6 bases for V and 6 bases for J; bases not matched to a gene: 7. CDR1 is SNHLY, CDR2 FYNNEI, per germline. For the CDR3, the DNA is TGTGCCAGCAGGAACGGACAGGGGGCGAGTCAGCCCCAGCATTTT. Residues: CASRNGQGASQPQHF.

CDR3 nucleotide sequence: TGTGCTAGTGGTTTTGGACTAGCGGGGGCAGATACGCAGTATTTT. Translation gives CASGFGLAGADTQYF. V gene TRBV12-5 combines with J gene TRBJ2-3, with 13 bases that match TRBD2. The J segment lost 4 bases and the V segment lost 3 bases, leaving 1 base of the junction unmatched. Per the germline V gene, CDR1 is LGHNT and CDR2 is FRNRAP. CDR3 length: 15 amino acids.

This sequence joins TRBV5-1 and TRBJ2-3; 13 nucleotides align to TRBD2. J gave up 3 bases and V 5 bases, and 3 bases lay outside the gene matches. The CDR3 length is 15 residues. The germline CDR1 and CDR2 sequences are SGHRS and YFSETQ. CDR3 nucleotide sequence: TGCGCCAGCAGACTAGCGGGGGGGCCGACAGATACGCAGTATTTT. Translating it yields CASRLAGGPTDTQYF.

The chain recombines TRBV2 with TRBJ1-6; D uncertain. The V and J ends lost 0 bases and 4 bases respectively, with 7 bases between them. The CDR3 spans 15 residues. The germline V gene encodes CDR1 SNHLY and CDR2 FYNNEI. The CDR3 DNA is TGTGCCAGCAGTGAAGCCCCGGAGTATAATTCACCCCTCCACTTT. Its translation is CASSEAPEYNSPLHF.

The chain links TRBV6-2 or TRBV6-3 to TRBJ1-2, with TRBD1 identical over 8 bases. The CDR3 runs to 14 residues. J gave up 7 bases and V 2 bases, and 6 bases lay outside the gene matches. Per the germline V gene, CDR1 is MNHEY and CDR2 is SVGEGT. The CDR3 DNA reads as TGTGCCAGCAGTTACGCAGGGGGCATCGTTGGCTACACCTTC. This gives the protein CASSYAGGIVGYTF.

This chain joins TRBV2 and TRBJ2-5, with a weak D call TRBD1 (6 bases). The CDR3 runs to 13 residues. V dropped 4 bases and J dropped 3 bases, with 9 bases sitting between them. Per the germline V gene, CDR1 is SNHLY and CDR2 is FYNNEI. CDR3 amino acids: CASSGDTKETQYF. The DNA for the CDR3 is TGTGCCAGCAGTGGGGACACCAAAGAGACCCAGTACTTC. The full variable domain, in which reference TRBV2 and TRBJ2-5 provide the parts outside the CDR3, is EPEVTQTPSHQVTQMGQEVILRCVPISNHLYFYWYRQILGQKVEFLVSFYNNEISEKSEIFDDQFSVERPDGSNFTLKIRSTKLEDSAMYFCASSGDTKETQYFGPGTRLLVL.